The 30 T cell receptor beta chains given below trace back to one sample, sequenced in a study of breast tumors, draining lymph nodes, adjacent tissues. TCRdb analysed the multiplex PCR reads with MiXCR anew, one entry per CDR3 protein. The table includes fewer than 300,000 distinct CDR3 sequences, roughly 32% detected once. Samples came from axillary lymph nodes draining the breast cancer. Sequencing was done on a sample of axillary lymph node tissue. Receptor source: a female donor with breast cancer. Some clones in this sample may be carry-over from other donors' samples.

CDR3 sequence (DNA): TGTGCCAGCAGCGTAGAGGGGCTGGGGTATGGCTACACCTTC. It specifies CASSVEGLGYGYTF. The chain is built from TRBV9 and TRBJ1-2; TRBD1 is a possible D gene (5 bases). This CDR3 is 14 amino acids long. With 0 bases removed from V and 5 bases from J, the gap between germline ends came to 11 bases. CDR1 and CDR2 (germline): SGDLS, YYNGEE.

This clonotype was recorded a few times. One base away lies a much larger clone, so this may be a sequencing read error. This sequence joins TRBV5-6 and TRBJ2-5; 7 bases map to TRBD2. Germline V gives CDR1 SGHDT, CDR2 YYEEEE. V lost 7 bases, J lost 5 bases, and 8 bases stayed unmatched. The CDR3 totals 13 residues. The CDR3 loop reads CASRGSGTETQYF. The CDR3 nucleotides read TGTGCCAGCCGGGGGAGCGGGACCGAGACCCAGTACTTC.

This clonotype occurred many times. J is TRBJ2-1 and V is TRBV7-3; D is possibly TRBD2 (7 bases). Trimming stripped 1 base from V and 9 bases from J, with 25 bases between. The germline V gene encodes CDR1 SGHTA and CDR2 FQGTGA. The CDR3 has 18 residues. CDR3: CASSLMPGEGRGAFEQFF. In DNA form, the CDR3 reads TGTGCCAGCAGCTTAATGCCAGGGGAGGGACGGGGGGCCTTTGAGCAGTTCTTC.

This clonotype was observed at least ten times. Being one base from a much bigger clone, this may be a read error. This chain uses TRBV7-2 with TRBJ2-5, with D uncertain. CDR3 length equals 15 residues. Germline V gene sequence: CDR1 SGHTA, CDR2 FQGNSA. As DNA, the CDR3 is TGTGCCAGCAGCCGCTCCATAGGGTGGCAAGAGACCCAGCACTTC. Translating it yields CASSRSIGWQETQHF.

The gene calls are TRBV20-1 and TRBJ1-2; D not resolved. The CDR3 is 15 residues long. Trimming cost V 6 bases and J 5 bases, with 22 bases left between them. Germline values: CDR1 DFQATT, CDR2 SNEGSKA (reference sequence). The CDR3 here is CSASSLENPVYGYTF. CDR3 DNA: TGCAGTGCCAGCAGCTTAGAAAACCCAGTGTATGGCTACACCTTC.

This clonotype was found many times. V gene TRBV3-1 combines with J gene TRBJ2-2; D perhaps matches TRBD1 (5 bases). V was trimmed by 0 bases and J by 7 bases, leaving 9 bases between them. Germline-derived CDR1 and CDR2 are LGHDT and YNNKEL (reference sequence). The CDR3 has 14 amino acids. The CDR3: CASSQDWGGGELFF. The CDR3 nucleotides read TGTGCCAGCAGCCAAGATTGGGGCGGCGGGGAGCTGTTTTTT.

V usage is TRBV4-3 and J usage is TRBJ2-1, with 10 bases matching TRBD2. V lost 1 base, J lost 11 bases, and 11 bases stayed unmatched. The CDR3 is 16 amino acids. Looked up from germline, CDR1 is LGHNA and CDR2 is YSLEER. In DNA form, the CDR3 reads TGCGCCAGCAGCCAAGGGGAAGCGGGAGGGGACGATAAGCAGTTCTTC. The encoded protein is CASSQGEAGGDDKQFF.

This clonotype was seen at least ten times. The rearrangement uses TRBV9 and TRBJ2-2; D unresolved. V lost 2 bases and J lost 6, with 11 bases in between. The CDR3 is 14 amino acids. Germline CDR1 SGDLS, CDR2 YYNGEE. CDR3 bases: TGTGCCAGCAGCGTCCTTAGTAACCCCGGGGAGCTGTTTTTT. Its translation is CASSVLSNPGELFF.

This clonotype has at least ten counts. This chain links TRBV5-6 with TRBJ2-7, with 9 nucleotides matching TRBD2. V trimming: 4 bases; J trimming: 7 bases; junction bases outside the gene matches: 12. Per the germline V gene, CDR1 is SGHDT and CDR2 is YYEEEE. The CDR3 is 15 amino acids. The CDR3 nucleotides read TGTGCCAGCAGCCCGGGGACTAGCACCCAACGGGAGCAGTACTTC. It yields the protein CASSPGTSTQREQYF.

This clonotype was found many times. The chain is built from TRBV19 and TRBJ2-7; D not certain. This CDR3 spans 13 amino acids. Germline CDR1 LNHDA, CDR2 SQIVND (reference sequence). With 5 bases removed from V and 3 bases from J, the gap between germline ends came to 11 bases. The CDR3 is CASSEYVSYEQYF. The CDR3 nucleotides read TGTGCCAGTAGTGAATACGTGAGCTACGAGCAGTACTTC. The full variable domain, in which reference TRBV19 and TRBJ2-7 provide the parts outside the CDR3, is DGGITQSPKYLFRKEGQNVTLSCEQNLNHDAMYWYRQDPGQGLRLIYYSQIVNDFQKGDIAEGYSVSREKKESFPLTVTSAQKNPTAFYLCASSEYVSYEQYFGPGTRLTVT.

This chain uses TRBV5-1 with TRBJ2-2; D is undetermined. This CDR3 region has 15 residues. Germline V gene sequence: CDR1 SGHRS, CDR2 YFSETQ. V was clipped by 4 bases and J by 0 bases, with 10 bases between them. CDR3 nucleotide sequence: TGCGCCAGCAGCCCCCGGAGCGCGAACACCGGGGAGCTGTTTTTT. Translated, it gives CASSPRSANTGELFF.

The rearrangement uses TRBV24-1 and TRBJ1-5; D is unclear. The CDR3 contains 13 residues. The V end was cut by 4 bases, the J end by 12 bases, with 15 bases between. The germline gives CDR1 KGHDR, CDR2 SFDVKD. The CDR3 DNA is TGTGCCACCAGTGAGACGGGAGAGGGTATCCAGCATTTT. Translating it yields CATSETGEGIQHF.

This clonotype was picked up many times. The rearrangement links TRBV18 to TRBJ2-3; no firm D call. V was trimmed by 1 base and J by 2 bases, leaving 4 bases between them. This CDR3 region has 13 residues. The V gene's germline CDR1 is KGHSH and CDR2 LQKENI. This CDR3 reads CASSPQATDTQYF. CDR3 in DNA: TGTGCCAGCTCACCACAGGCCACAGATACGCAGTATTTT.

This clonotype has at least ten counts. The chain recombines TRBV12-3 or TRBV12-4 with TRBJ2-7, with 11 bases matching TRBD2. This CDR3 is 18 amino acids long. The V segment lost 3 bases and the J segment 3 bases; nucleotides outside the gene matches: 13. In DNA form, the CDR3 reads TGTGCCAGCAGTTTGGGGGGGGTGACTAGCGGGAACTACTACGAGCAGTACTTC. Its translation is CASSLGGVTSGNYYEQYF.

In its sample, this clonotype was seen many times. The V gene is TRBV28, the J gene TRBJ2-7, with D uncertain. Trimming cost V 5 bases and J 4 bases, with 6 bases left between them. The CDR3 sequence is 11 residues long. From germline, CDR1 is MDHEN and CDR2 SYDVKM. Written as DNA, the CDR3 is TGTGCCAGCAGTACCGCTTACGAGCAGTACTTC. Its protein is CASSTAYEQYF.

This clonotype showed up many times. The CDR3 here is CASRSGANVLTF. The CDR3 DNA reads as TGTGCCAGCAGGTCTGGGGCCAACGTCCTGACTTTC. The chain joins TRBV7-2 to TRBJ2-6; D gene unclear. Trimming shortened V by 6 bases and J by 1 base, and 1 base separated the two germline ends. This CDR3 has 12 residues. Germline V gene data show CDR1 as SGHTA and CDR2 as FQGNSA.

As to this clonotype: Being one base from a much bigger clone, this may be a read error. The conserved final phenylalanine or tryptophan is absent from the CDR3, which likely points to a read error. This chain joins TRBV5-4 and TRBJ1-2; D may be TRBD1 (5 bases). Trimming took 3 bases from V and 7 from J, leaving 19 bases between them. Germline V gives CDR1 SGHNT, CDR2 YYREEE (reference sequence). This CDR3 comprises 15 residues. The CDR3 loop reads CASSSFRGAESGYTS. CDR3 coding DNA: TGTGCCAGCAGCTCCTTTCGAGGGGCAGAGAGTGGCTACACCTCC.

The CDR3 spells CASSRIKPQHF. CDR3 in DNA: TGTGCCAGTAGTAGGATCAAGCCCCAGCATTTT. This chain joins TRBV19 and TRBJ1-5; D is unresolved. V was clipped by 4 bases and J by 8 bases, with 6 bases between them. Germline V gene sequence: CDR1 LNHDA, CDR2 SQIVND (reference sequence). The CDR3 totals 11 residues.

This rearrangement joins TRBV12-3 or TRBV12-4 to TRBJ1-5; D is ambiguous. The V end was cut by 1 base, the J end by 14 bases, with 12 bases between. The CDR3 covers 12 residues. The DNA of the CDR3 is TGTGCCAGCAGTTTAGTGCGGAGATACGAGCATTTT. Translating gives CASSLVRRYEHF.

This chain links TRBV14 with TRBJ2-2; possible D gene TRBD1, 5 bases. The ends were cut back, 8 bases at V and 0 bases at J, with 16 bases in the middle. Germline values: CDR1 SGHDN, CDR2 FVKESK. This CDR3 has 16 residues. The CDR3 here is CASSPGHAANTGELFF. CDR3 coding DNA: TGTGCCAGCTCCCCCGGACACGCCGCGAACACCGGGGAGCTGTTTTTT.

The chain has TRBV6-6 and TRBJ2-5; no clear D. V was trimmed by 6 bases and J by 0 bases, leaving 17 bases between them. Germline CDR1 is MNHNY and CDR2 is SVGAGI (reference sequence). There are 16 residues in the CDR3. This chain's CDR3 is CASRPRTDRDQETQYF. As DNA, the CDR3 is TGTGCCAGCAGACCCCGCACGGACCGAGACCAAGAGACCCAGTACTTC.

Many counts were recorded for this clonotype. This chain connects TRBV20-1 to TRBJ2-7; 15 bases align to TRBD2. The CDR3 contains 16 residues. CDR1 is DFQATT, CDR2 SNEGSKA, per germline (reference sequence). The V and J ends lost 0 bases and 1 base, in that order; junction bases with no gene match: 1. CDR3 DNA sequence: TGCAGTGCTAGAGACGGGACTAGCGGGAGGTCCTACGAGCAGTACTTC. It encodes CSARDGTSGRSYEQYF.

In its sample, this clonotype was seen many times. This sequence joins TRBV30 and TRBJ2-7; no clear D. V was pared by 2 bases and J by 3 bases, with 5 bases between. The germline V gene has CDR1 GTSNPN and CDR2 SVGIG (reference sequence). This CDR3 region has 11 residues. For the CDR3, the DNA is TGTGCCTGGAGTCCTAACTACGAGCAGTACTTC. Translated, it gives CAWSPNYEQYF.

This clonotype came up a few times. Possible read error: a much larger clone is one base away. The J gene is TRBJ1-2, the V gene TRBV20-1; 9 nucleotides align to TRBD1. J lost 8 bases, V lost 2 bases, and 9 bases had no gene match. The length of the CDR3 is 14 residues. In germline, CDR1 is DFQATT, CDR2 SNEGSKA (reference sequence). DNA of the CDR3: TGCAGTGCTAGACTTACAGGGGGCGCAGCGGGCTACACCTTC. Translating gives CSARLTGGAAGYTF.

This clonotype has a count of ten or more. The rearrangement joins TRBV7-3 to TRBJ1-6, with D perhaps TRBD1 (5 bases). Germline-derived CDR1 and CDR2 are SGHTA and FQGTGA. This CDR3 has 14 residues. V lost 5 bases to trimming and J lost 7 bases, with 12 bases between them. The CDR3 protein is CASSRDSGNSPLHF. The CDR3, as DNA: TGTGCCAGCAGCCGGGACTCGGGGAATTCACCCCTCCACTTT.

The sample holds many counts of this clonotype. In DNA, the CDR3 is TGTGCCAGCAGCATCCAAGGTGTCCAGACCTACGAGCAGTACTTC. This gives the protein CASSIQGVQTYEQYF. The rearrangement uses TRBV28 and TRBJ2-7; D call uncertain. This CDR3 region has 15 residues. CDR1 is MDHEN, CDR2 SYDVKM, per germline. The ends were cut back, 6 bases at V and 2 bases at J, with 17 bases in the middle.

This clonotype appeared many times. V usage is TRBV10-1 and J usage is TRBJ2-3; 8 bases align to TRBD2. After removal of 5 bases from V and 6 bases from J, the junction contained 7 bases not matched to a gene. CDR1 is WNHNN, CDR2 SYGVQD, per germline (reference sequence). The CDR3 is 14 residues long. The CDR3 DNA follows: TGCGCCAGCAGTTTGGGACTAGGTTGGGATACGCAGTATTTT. Amino acid sequence: CASSLGLGWDTQYF.

This clonotype was counted ten times or more. The rearrangement joins TRBV5-5 to TRBJ2-1; D might be TRBD1 (5 bases). Germline V lookup: CDR1 SGHKS, CDR2 YYEKEE (reference sequence). The V and J ends lost 1 base and 7 bases respectively, with 12 bases between them. The CDR3 runs to 14 residues. CDR3 loop: CASSLYRQSNEQFF. CDR3 coding DNA: TGTGCCAGCAGCTTGTACCGACAGTCTAATGAGCAGTTCTTC.

This clonotype was picked up many times. The CDR3 is CASSDSDRGADTQYF. For the CDR3, the DNA is TGTGCCAGCAGTGACTCAGACAGGGGTGCAGATACGCAGTATTTT. This chain joins TRBV6-4 and TRBJ2-3; 8 nucleotides match TRBD1. With 0 bases clipped from V and 4 bases from J, the junction kept 3 bases outside the gene matches. There are 15 residues in the CDR3. In germline, CDR1 is MRHNA, CDR2 SNTAGT.

This clonotype was seen many times. V gene TRBV6-5 combines with J gene TRBJ2-1, with 11 bases lining up with TRBD2. Germline CDR1 is MNHEY and CDR2 is SVGAGI. The ends lost 6 bases at V and 3 bases at J; junction bases unmatched: 7. The CDR3 spans 16 residues. CDR3 nucleotides: TGTGCCAGCAGCCTCACTAGCGGGGGTGTCTACAATGAGCAGTTCTTC. Protein sequence: CASSLTSGGVYNEQFF.